This T cell receptor beta chain stems from a study of cytomegalovirus exposure and HLA in healthy donors. Findings of the study overall: In terms of immune exposure information, only CMV serostatus was available. TCR beta V- and J-gene trimming was later associated with a missense DCLRE1C variant. A later analysis by the authors found several of the most significant clusters apparently linked to common viral pathogens.

V shed 5 bases, J shed 4 bases, and the junction held 7 bases outside the gene matches. The germline gives CDR1 LNHDA, CDR2 SQIVND (reference sequence). This CDR3 has 14 residues. This PCR relied on a set of 60 Vbeta primers and 13 Jbeta primers. Some clones are missing from TCRdb's copy, which holds only in-frame ones; the method was immunoSEQ multiplex PCR. The data contain more than 85,000 clones, approximately 11% of them seen just once; the ten biggest clones take up around 15%. Of note for this clone: Its specificity is unknown.

Donors showed nominal health when sampled, although they likely had unrecorded immune exposures. The sequence was collected from a middle-aged man in good health and CMV-seropositive. Material: PBMCs. The V call is TRBV19, the J call TRBJ2-7; TRBD1 matches at 8 bases. The DNA for the CDR3 is TGTGCCAGTAGTGCCGACAGGGGTGGTTACGAGCAGTACTTC. It is translated as CASSADRGGYEQYF.